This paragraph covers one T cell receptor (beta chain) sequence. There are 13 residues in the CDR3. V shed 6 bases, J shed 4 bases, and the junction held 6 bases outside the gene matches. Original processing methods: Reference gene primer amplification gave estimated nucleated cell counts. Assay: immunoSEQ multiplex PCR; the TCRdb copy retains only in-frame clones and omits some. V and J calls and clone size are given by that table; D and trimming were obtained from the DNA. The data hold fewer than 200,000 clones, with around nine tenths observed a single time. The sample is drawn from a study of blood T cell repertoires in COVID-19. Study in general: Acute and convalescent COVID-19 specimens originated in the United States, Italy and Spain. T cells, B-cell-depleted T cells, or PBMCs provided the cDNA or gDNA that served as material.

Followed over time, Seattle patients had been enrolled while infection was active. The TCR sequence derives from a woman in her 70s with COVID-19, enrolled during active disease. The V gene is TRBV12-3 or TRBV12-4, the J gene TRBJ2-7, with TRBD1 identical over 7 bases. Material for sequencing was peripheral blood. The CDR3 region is CASSQGQEYEQYF. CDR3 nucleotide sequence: TGTGCCAGCAGCCAAGGACAGGAATACGAGCAGTACTTC.